Each of the 10 T cell receptor beta chains below was sequenced from the same sample in a study of cytomegalovirus exposure and HLA in healthy donors. Researchers ran the PCR with 60 Vbeta and 13 Jbeta primers. Assay: immunoSEQ multiplex PCR; the TCRdb copy retains only in-frame clones and omits some. The sample includes about 130,000 clones, 81% of them seen just once. The sequencing sample was made of PBMCs. These receptors all stem from a man aged 18 to 35 in good health and CMV-seronegative.

The genes are TRBV6-6 and TRBJ1-2, with D unresolved. Germline loops: CDR1 MNHNY, CDR2 SVGAGI (reference sequence). V was pared by 6 bases and J by 6 bases, with 8 bases between. This CDR3 is built from 11 residues. CDR3 nucleotide sequence: TGTGCCAGCAGGAACAGAGATGGCTACACCTTC. This encodes CASRNRDGYTF.

V usage is TRBV10-3 and J usage is TRBJ1-1; tentative D call: TRBD1 (6 bases). Germline V gene lookup returns CDR1 ENHRY and CDR2 SYGVKD. CDR3 length equals 12 residues. Between the trimmed V and J ends, which lost 8 bases and 1 base, there was a span of 8 bases. DNA for the CDR3: TGTGCCATCCGGGGGGCGAACACTGAAGCTTTCTTT. It specifies CAIRGANTEAFF.

The V and J genes are TRBV4-1 and TRBJ1-2; 8 bases are shared with TRBD1. Per the germline V gene, CDR1 is MGHRA and CDR2 is YSYEKL. This CDR3 has 16 amino acids. Trimming removed 1 base from V and 2 bases from J; junction bases left unmatched: 6. CDR3 region: CASSQAGQGENYGYTF. DNA of the CDR3: TGCGCCAGCAGCCAAGCTGGACAGGGTGAGAACTATGGCTACACCTTC.

The CDR3 DNA follows: TGCGCCAGCAGCCAAGAGAGGGGACTCAATCAGCCCCAGCATTTT. Translating it yields CASSQERGLNQPQHF. The chain employs TRBV4-3 and TRBJ1-5, with D tentatively TRBD1 (5 bases). Germline CDR1 reads LGHNA; CDR2 reads YSLEER. Trimming shortened V by 0 bases and J by 3 bases, and 9 bases separated the two germline ends. The CDR3 is 15 residues long.

The table lists this clone with a count of one. This sequence joins TRBV19 and TRBJ2-5, with 8 positions matching TRBD1. The CDR3 sequence is 15 residues long. V was pared by 1 base and J by 5 bases, with 6 bases of the junction left unmatched. The germline CDR1 and CDR2 sequences are LNHDA and SQIVND (reference sequence). This chain's CDR3 is CASSIGGGQGETQYF. The DNA of the CDR3 is TGTGCCAGTAGTATAGGGGGAGGACAGGGTGAGACCCAGTACTTC.

The chain employs TRBV2 and TRBJ2-1; a possible D gene is TRBD1 (6 bases). The CDR3 extends over 12 amino acids. V was clipped by 8 bases and J by 6 bases, with 11 bases between them. CDR1 is SNHLY, CDR2 FYNNEI, per germline. The CDR3 DNA sequence: TGTGCCAGCGATGAACAGGGCAATGAGCAGTTCTTC. Translated, it gives CASDEQGNEQFF.

The rearrangement links TRBV9 to TRBJ2-4, with 7 bases aligning to TRBD1. The length of the CDR3 is 12 residues. After removal of 3 bases from V and 14 bases from J, the junction contained 8 bases not matched to a gene. CDR1 and CDR2 from the germline V gene are SGDLS and YYNGEE. The CDR3 sequence is CASSGLSGTEYF. The CDR3 DNA reads as TGTGCCAGCAGCGGACTATCCGGGACAGAGTACTTC.

The rearrangement uses TRBV7-9 and TRBJ2-3; a possible D gene is TRBD2 (5 bases). The length of the CDR3 is 12 residues. V was pared by 4 bases and J by 11 bases, with 13 bases between. CDR1 is SEHNR, CDR2 FQNEAQ, per germline (reference sequence). The CDR3: CASSSPGGGQYF. The CDR3 DNA sequence: TGTGCCAGCAGCTCACCTGGTGGAGGGCAGTATTTT.

The CDR3 here is CASRTSGSGNQPQHF. The CDR3 region has the DNA TGTGCCAGCAGGACCTCAGGGTCGGGCAATCAGCCCCAGCATTTT. The chain couples TRBV6-5 to TRBJ1-5; D might be TRBD1 (5 bases). The CDR3 is made up of 15 amino acids. V lost 6 bases, J lost 2 bases, and 14 bases lay in between. CDR1 is MNHEY, CDR2 SVGAGI, per germline.

CDR3 region: CASSEGPRTGVGTDTQYF. For the CDR3, the DNA is TGTGCCAGCAGTGAAGGCCCCCGGACAGGCGTGGGTACAGATACGCAGTATTTT. This chain links TRBV2 with TRBJ2-3; 7 bases are a match to TRBD1. The V segment lost 1 base and the J segment 3 bases; nucleotides outside the gene matches: 13. The CDR3 length is 18 residues. CDR1 SNHLY and CDR2 FYNNEI come from the germline V gene.